Given below is one T cell receptor beta chain in context. Its target is unknown. This specimen comes from a study of cytomegalovirus exposure and HLA in healthy donors. Study-wide results and caveats: While the bulk of TCR sequences proved rare, some public TCRs turned up in many donors. Approximately 160 TCR beta chains were listed as cytomegalovirus-associated.

Germline V CDR1 and CDR2: SGDLS, YYNGEE. Trimming left V 4 bases short and J 1 base short, with 14 bases between. The CDR3 extends over 16 amino acids. The repertoire was sequenced with immunoSEQ multiplex PCR; TCRdb's copy has only in-frame clones and lacks some. Here the sample spans 90,000 to 150,000 clones, approximately 90% being singletons. The chain employs TRBV9 and TRBJ2-2; tentative D call: TRBD1 (5 bases). Sequencing was performed on PBMCs. The sequence was obtained from a woman aged 18-30 years in good health and CMV-seropositive. The CDR3 bases are TGTGCCAGCAGCCCAAGGACAAGGGAGAACACCGGGGAGCTGTTTTTT. Translated: CASSPRTRENTGELFF.